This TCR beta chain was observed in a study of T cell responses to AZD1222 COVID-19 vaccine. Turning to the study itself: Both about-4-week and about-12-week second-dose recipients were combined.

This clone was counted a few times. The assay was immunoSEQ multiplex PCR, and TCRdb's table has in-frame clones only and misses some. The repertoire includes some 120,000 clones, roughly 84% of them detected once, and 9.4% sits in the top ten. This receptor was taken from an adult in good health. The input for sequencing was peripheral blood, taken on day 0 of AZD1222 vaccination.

The CDR3 bases are TGCGCCAGCAGCTTGCAGGGGGCGAGGGGCTACACCTTC. This encodes CASSLQGARGYTF. The chain has TRBV5-1 and TRBJ1-2; 8 positions agree with TRBD1. CDR1 is SGHRS, CDR2 YFSETQ, per germline. Trimming took 1 base from V and 8 from J; bases not matched to a gene: 4. CDR3 length: 13 amino acids.